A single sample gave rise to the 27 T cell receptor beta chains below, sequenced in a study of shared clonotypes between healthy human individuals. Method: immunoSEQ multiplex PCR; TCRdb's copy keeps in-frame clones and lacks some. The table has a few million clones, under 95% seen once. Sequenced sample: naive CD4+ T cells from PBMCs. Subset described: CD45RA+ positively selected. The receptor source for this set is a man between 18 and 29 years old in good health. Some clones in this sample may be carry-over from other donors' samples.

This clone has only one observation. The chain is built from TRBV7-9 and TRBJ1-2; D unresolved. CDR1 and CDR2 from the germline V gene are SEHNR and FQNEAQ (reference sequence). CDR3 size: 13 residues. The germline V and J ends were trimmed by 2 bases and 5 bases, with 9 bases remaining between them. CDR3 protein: CASSLTTAYGYTF. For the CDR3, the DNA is TGTGCCAGCAGCTTAACGACGGCATATGGCTACACCTTC.

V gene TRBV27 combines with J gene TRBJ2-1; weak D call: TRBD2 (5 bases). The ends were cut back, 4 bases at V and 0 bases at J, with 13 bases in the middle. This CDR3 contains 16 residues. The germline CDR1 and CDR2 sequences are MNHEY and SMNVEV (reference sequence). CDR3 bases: TGTGCCAGCAGTTCACAGACTATCCTCTCCTACAATGAGCAGTTCTTC. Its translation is CASSSQTILSYNEQFF.

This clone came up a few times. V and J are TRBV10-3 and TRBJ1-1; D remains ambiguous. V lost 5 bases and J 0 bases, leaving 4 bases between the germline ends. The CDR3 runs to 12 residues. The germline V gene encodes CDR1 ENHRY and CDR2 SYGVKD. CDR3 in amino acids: CAISRLNTEAFF. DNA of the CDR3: TGTGCCATCAGTCGCTTGAACACTGAAGCTTTCTTT.

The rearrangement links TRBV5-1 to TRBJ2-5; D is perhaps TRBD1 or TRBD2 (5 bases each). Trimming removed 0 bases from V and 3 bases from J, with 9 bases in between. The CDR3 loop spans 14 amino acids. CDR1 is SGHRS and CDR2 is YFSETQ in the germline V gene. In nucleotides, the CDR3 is TGCGCCAGCAGCTTGGCCATGGGGGAAGAGACCCAGTACTTC. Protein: CASSLAMGEETQYF.

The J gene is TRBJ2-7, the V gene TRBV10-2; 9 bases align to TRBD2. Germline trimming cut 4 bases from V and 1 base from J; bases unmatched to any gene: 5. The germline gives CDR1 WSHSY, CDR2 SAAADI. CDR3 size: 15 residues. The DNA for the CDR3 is TGCGCCAGCAGTGTTTCTAGCGGGGCGTCCTACGAGCAGTACTTC. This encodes CASSVSSGASYEQYF.

This CDR3 reads CASSGTSASYNEQFF. The CDR3 bases are TGTGCCAGCAGCGGAACTAGCGCAAGTTACAATGAGCAGTTCTTC. The J gene is TRBJ2-1, the V gene TRBV5-6; TRBD2 matches at 7 bases. Germline V lookup: CDR1 SGHDT, CDR2 YYEEEE. V trimming: 4 bases; J trimming: 4 bases; junction bases outside the gene matches: 8. CDR3 length: 15 residues.

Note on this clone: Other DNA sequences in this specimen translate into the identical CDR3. The CDR3 region has the DNA TGCGCCAGCAGCCCGTCTTACCAAGAGACCCAGTACTTC. Translated, it gives CASSPSYQETQYF. The chain couples TRBV5-1 to TRBJ2-5; D unresolved. The length of the CDR3 is 13 residues. Germline loops: CDR1 SGHRS, CDR2 YFSETQ. V lost 4 bases, J lost 0 bases, and 7 bases lay in between.

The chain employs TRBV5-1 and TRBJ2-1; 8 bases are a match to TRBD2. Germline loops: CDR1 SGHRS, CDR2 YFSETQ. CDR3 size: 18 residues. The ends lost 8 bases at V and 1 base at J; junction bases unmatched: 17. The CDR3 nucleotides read TGCGCCAGTCAGAAGGGAGCGGGAGTGGATGGTTCCTACAATGAGCAGTTCTTC. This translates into CASQKGAGVDGSYNEQFF.

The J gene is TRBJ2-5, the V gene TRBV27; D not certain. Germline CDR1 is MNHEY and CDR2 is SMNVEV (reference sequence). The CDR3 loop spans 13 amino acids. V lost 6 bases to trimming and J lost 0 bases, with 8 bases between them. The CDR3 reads CASRPGNQETQYF. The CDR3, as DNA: TGTGCCAGCAGGCCTGGAAACCAAGAGACCCAGTACTTC.

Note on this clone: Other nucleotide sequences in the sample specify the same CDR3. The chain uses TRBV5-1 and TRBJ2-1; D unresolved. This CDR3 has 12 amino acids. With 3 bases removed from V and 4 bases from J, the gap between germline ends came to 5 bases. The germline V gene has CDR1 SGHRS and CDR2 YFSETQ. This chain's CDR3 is CASSSVYNEQFF. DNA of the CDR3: TGCGCCAGCAGCTCAGTGTACAATGAGCAGTTCTTC. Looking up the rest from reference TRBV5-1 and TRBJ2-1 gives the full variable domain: KAGVTQTPRYLIKTRGQQVTLSCSPISGHRSVSWYQQTPGQGLQFLFEYFSETQRNKGNFPGRFSGRQFSNSRSEMNVSTLELGDSALYLCASSSVYNEQFFGPGTRLTVL.

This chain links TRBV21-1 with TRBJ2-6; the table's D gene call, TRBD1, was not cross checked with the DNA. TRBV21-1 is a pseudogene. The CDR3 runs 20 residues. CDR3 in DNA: TGTGCCAGCCCCAAAACAGGGGAAGTATTTCCGAGCTCTGGGGCCAACGTCCTGACTTTC. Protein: CASPKTGEVFPSSGANVLTF.

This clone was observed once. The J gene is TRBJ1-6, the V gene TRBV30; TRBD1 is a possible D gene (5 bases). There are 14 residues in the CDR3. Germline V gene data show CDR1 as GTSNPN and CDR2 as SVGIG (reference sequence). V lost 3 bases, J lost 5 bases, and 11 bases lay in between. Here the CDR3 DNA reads TGTGCCTGGAGCGGGACGACGAATAATTCACCCCTCCACTTT. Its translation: CAWSGTTNNSPLHF.

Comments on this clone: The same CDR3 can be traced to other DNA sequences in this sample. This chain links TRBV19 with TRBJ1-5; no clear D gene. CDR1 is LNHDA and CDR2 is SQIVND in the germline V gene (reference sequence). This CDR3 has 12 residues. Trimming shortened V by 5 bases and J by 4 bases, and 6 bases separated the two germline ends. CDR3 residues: CASSRSNQPQHF. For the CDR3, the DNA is TGTGCCAGTAGTCGTTCGAATCAGCCCCAGCATTTT.

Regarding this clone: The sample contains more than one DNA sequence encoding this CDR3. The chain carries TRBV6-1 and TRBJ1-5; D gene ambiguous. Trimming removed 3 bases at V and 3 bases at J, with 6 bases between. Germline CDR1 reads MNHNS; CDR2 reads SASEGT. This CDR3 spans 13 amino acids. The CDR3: CASSESSNQPQHF. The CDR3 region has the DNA TGTGCCAGCAGTGAGTCTTCCAATCAGCCCCAGCATTTT.

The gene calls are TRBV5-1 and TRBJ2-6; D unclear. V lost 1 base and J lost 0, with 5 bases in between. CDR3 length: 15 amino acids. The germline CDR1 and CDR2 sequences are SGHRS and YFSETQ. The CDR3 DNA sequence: TGCGCCAGCAGCTTGCCTTACTCTGGGGCCAACGTCCTGACTTTC. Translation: CASSLPYSGANVLTF.

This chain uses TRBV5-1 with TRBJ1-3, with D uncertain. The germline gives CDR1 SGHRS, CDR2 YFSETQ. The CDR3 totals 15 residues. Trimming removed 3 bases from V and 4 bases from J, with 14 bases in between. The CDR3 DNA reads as TGCGCCAGCAGCTCCACGCGGCAGACGGGAAACACCATATATTTT. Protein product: CASSSTRQTGNTIYF.

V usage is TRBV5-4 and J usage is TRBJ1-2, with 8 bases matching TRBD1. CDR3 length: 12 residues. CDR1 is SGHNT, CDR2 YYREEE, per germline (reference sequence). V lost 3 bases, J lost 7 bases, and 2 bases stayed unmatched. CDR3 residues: CASSWTGLGYTF. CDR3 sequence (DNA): TGTGCCAGCAGCTGGACAGGGCTTGGCTACACCTTC.

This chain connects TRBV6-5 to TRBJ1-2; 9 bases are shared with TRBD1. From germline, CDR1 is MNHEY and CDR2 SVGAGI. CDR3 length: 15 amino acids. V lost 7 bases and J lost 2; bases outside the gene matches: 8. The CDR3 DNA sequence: TGTGCCAGCAACCGGGGGGGGACAGGGAACTATGGCTACACCTTC. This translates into CASNRGGTGNYGYTF.

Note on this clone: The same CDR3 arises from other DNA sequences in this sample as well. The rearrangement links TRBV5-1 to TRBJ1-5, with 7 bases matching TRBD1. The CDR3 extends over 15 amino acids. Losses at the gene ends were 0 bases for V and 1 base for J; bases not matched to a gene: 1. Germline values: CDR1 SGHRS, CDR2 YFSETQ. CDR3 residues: CASSLAGQSNQPQHF. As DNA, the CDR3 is TGCGCCAGCAGCTTGGCGGGACAGAGCAATCAGCCCCAGCATTTT.

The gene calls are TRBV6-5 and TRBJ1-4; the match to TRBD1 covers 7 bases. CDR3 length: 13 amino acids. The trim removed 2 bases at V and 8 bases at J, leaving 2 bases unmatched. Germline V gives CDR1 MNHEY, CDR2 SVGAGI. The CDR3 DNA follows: TGTGCCAGCAGTTACCTGACAGGGGAAAAACTGTTTTTT. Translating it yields CASSYLTGEKLFF.

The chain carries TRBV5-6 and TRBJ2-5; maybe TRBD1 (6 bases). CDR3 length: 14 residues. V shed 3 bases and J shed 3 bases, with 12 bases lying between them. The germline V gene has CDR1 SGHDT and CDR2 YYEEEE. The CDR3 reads CASSSPRTEETQYF. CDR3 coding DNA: TGTGCCAGCAGCTCACCAAGGACAGAAGAGACCCAGTACTTC.

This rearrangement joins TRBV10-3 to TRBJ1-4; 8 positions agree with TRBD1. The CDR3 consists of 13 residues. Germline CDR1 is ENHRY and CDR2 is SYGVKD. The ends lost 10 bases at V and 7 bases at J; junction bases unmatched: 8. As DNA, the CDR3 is TGTGCCACAAACAGGGGGACCGGTGAAAAACTGTTTTTT. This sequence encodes CATNRGTGEKLFF.

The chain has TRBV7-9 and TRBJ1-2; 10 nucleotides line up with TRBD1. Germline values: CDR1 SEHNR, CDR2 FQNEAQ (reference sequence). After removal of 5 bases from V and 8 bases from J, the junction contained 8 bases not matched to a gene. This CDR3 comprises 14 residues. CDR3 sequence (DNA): TGTGCCAGCAGCGCGCCGGGACAGGGGTACGGCTACACCTTC. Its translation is CASSAPGQGYGYTF. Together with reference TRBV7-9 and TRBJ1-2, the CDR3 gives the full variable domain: DTGVSQNPRHKITKRGQNVTFRCDPISEHNRLYWYRQTLGQGPEFLTYFQNEAQLEKSRLLSDRFSAERPKGSFSTLEIQRTEQGDSAMYLCASSAPGQGYGYTFGSGTRLTVV.

The CDR3 loop reads CASSPRDRGFETQYF. CDR3 nucleotide sequence: TGTGCCAGCAGCCCCAGGGACAGGGGTTTCGAGACCCAGTACTTC. The chain employs TRBV9 and TRBJ2-5; 10 nucleotides agree with TRBD1. After removal of 4 bases from V and 5 bases from J, the junction contained 8 bases not matched to a gene. The CDR3 has 15 residues. Germline V CDR1 and CDR2: SGDLS, YYNGEE.

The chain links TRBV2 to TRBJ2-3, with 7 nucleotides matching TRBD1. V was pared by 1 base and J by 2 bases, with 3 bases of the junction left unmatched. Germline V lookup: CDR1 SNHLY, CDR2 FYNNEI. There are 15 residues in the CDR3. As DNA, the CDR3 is TGTGCCAGCAGTGAAGAGGGGGCTCACACAGATACGCAGTATTTT. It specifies CASSEEGAHTDTQYF.

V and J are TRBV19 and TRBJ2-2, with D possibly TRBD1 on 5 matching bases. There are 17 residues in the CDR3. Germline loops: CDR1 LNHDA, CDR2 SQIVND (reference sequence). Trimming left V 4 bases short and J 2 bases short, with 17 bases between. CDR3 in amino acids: CASSTHQGPPNTGELFF. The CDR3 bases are TGTGCCAGTAGTACCCACCAGGGCCCTCCAAACACCGGGGAGCTGTTTTTT.

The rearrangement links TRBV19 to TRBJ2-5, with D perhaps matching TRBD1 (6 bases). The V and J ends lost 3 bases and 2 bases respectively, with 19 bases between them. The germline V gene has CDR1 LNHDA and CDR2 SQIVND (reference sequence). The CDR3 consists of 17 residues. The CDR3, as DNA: TGTGCCAGTAGTATCCGCCGTGGACAGAGGATTCAAGAGACCCAGTACTTC. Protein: CASSIRRGQRIQETQYF.